This TCR beta chain came from a study of blood T cell repertoires in COVID-19. In the study overall: Samples taken during acute and convalescent COVID-19 were collected in the United States, Italy and Spain. T cells, B-cell-depleted T cells, or PBMCs provided the cDNA or gDNA that served as material.

In the original analysis: Counts of nucleated cells, estimated from reference gene primer amplification, were obtained. Produced via immunoSEQ multiplex PCR; TCRdb's table is partial and in-frame only. V and J calls and clone size are given by that table; D and trimming were obtained from the DNA. The sample holds around 86,000 clones; about four fifths are singletons and the top ten take about 10%. V was clipped by 4 bases and J by 7 bases, with 15 bases between them. CDR1 SGHRS and CDR2 YFSETQ come from the germline V gene. The CDR3 is made up of 13 amino acids. Material for sequencing was peripheral blood. The clonotype was recovered from a human donor in a cohort sampled during active COVID-19. V gene TRBV5-1 combines with J gene TRBJ2-7; D is possibly TRBD2 (6 bases). As DNA, the CDR3 is TGCGCCAGCAGCCCGGAGGGTCTTAGGGAGCAGTACTTC. Its protein product is CASSPEGLREQYF.